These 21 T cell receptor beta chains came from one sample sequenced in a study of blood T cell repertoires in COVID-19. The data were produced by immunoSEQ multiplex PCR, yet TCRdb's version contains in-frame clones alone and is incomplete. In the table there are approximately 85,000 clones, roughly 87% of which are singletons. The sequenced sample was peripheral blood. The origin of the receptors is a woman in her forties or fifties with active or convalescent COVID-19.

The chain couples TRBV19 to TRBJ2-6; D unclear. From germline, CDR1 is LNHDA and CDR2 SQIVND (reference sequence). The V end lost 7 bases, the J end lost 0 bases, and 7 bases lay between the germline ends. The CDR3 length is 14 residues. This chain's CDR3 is CASIRGSGANVLTF. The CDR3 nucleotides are TGTGCCAGTATCCGAGGCTCTGGGGCCAACGTCCTGACTTTC.

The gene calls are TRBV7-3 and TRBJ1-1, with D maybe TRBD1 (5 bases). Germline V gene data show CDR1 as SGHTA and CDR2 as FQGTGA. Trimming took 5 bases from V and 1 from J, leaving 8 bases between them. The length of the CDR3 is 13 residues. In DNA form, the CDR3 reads TGTGCCAGCAGCGCCGGGGGGAACACTGAAGCTTTCTTT. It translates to CASSAGGNTEAFF.

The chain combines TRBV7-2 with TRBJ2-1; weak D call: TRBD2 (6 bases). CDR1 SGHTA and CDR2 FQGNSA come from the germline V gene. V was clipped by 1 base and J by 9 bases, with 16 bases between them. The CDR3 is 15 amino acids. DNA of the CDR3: TGTGCCAGCAGCTTAGAAGCGCGGGGAAGAAGTGAGCAGTTCTTC. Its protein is CASSLEARGRSEQFF.

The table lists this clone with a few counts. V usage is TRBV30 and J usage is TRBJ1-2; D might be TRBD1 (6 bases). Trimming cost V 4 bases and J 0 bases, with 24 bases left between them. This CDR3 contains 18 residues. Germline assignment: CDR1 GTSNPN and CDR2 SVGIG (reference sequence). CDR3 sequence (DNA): TGTGCCTGGACTGTAGGCGTACTCAGGGGAAGTGCTAACTATGGCTACACCTTC. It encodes CAWTVGVLRGSANYGYTF.

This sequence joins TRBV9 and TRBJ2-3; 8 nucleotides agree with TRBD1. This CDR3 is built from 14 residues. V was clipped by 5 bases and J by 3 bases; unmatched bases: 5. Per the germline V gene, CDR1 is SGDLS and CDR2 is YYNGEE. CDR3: CASSAGGWTDTQYF. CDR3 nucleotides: TGTGCCAGCAGTGCAGGGGGCTGGACAGATACGCAGTATTTT.

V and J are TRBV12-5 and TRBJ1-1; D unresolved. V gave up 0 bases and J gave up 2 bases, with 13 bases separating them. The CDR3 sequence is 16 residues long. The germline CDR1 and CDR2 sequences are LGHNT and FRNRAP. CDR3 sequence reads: CASGLVHPAGNTEAFF. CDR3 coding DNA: TGTGCTAGTGGTTTGGTACACCCGGCGGGAAACACTGAAGCTTTCTTT.

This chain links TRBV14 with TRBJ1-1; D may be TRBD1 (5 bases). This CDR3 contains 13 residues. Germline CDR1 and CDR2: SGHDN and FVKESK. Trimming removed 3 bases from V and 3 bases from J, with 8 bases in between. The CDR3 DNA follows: TGTGCCAGCAGCCATGACAGCTACACTGAAGCTTTCTTT. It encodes CASSHDSYTEAFF.

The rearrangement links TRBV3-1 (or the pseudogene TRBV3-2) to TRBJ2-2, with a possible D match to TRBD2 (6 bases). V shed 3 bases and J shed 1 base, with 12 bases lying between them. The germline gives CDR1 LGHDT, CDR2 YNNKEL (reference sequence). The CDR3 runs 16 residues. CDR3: CASSHVGGLNTGELFF. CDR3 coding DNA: TGTGCCAGCAGCCATGTTGGAGGGTTGAACACCGGGGAGCTGTTTTTT.

The CDR3 spells CASSVDGGGSYEQYF. Written as DNA, the CDR3 is TGTGCCAGCAGCGTAGACGGGGGTGGGTCCTACGAGCAGTACTTC. The J gene is TRBJ2-7, the V gene TRBV9; possible D gene TRBD2, 6 bases. The germline V gene encodes CDR1 SGDLS and CDR2 YYNGEE. Trimming took 0 bases from V and 1 from J, leaving 11 bases between them. The CDR3 length is 15 residues.

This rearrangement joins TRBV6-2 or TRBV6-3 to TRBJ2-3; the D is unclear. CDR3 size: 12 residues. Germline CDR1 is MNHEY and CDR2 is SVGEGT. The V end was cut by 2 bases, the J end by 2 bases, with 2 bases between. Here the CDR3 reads CASSYLTDTQYF. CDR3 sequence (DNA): TGTGCCAGCAGTTACCTCACAGATACGCAGTATTTT.

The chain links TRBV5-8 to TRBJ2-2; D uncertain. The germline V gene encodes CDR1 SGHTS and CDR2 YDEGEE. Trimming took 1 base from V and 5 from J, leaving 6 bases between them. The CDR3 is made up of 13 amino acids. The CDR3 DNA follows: TGTGCCAGCAGCTTGTATTCTACCGGGGAGCTGTTTTTT. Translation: CASSLYSTGELFF.

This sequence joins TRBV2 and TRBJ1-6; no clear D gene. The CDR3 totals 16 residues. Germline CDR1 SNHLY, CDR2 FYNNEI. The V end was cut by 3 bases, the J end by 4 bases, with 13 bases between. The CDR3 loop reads CASSETLGGYNSPLHF. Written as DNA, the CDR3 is TGTGCCAGCAGTGAGACCCTAGGCGGGTATAATTCACCCCTCCACTTT.

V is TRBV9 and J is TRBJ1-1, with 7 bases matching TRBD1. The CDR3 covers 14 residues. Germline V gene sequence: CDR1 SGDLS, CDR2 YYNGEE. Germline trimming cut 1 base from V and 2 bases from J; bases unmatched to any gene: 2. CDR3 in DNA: TGTGCCAGCAGCGTAACAGGGGTAAACACTGAAGCTTTCTTT. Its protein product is CASSVTGVNTEAFF.

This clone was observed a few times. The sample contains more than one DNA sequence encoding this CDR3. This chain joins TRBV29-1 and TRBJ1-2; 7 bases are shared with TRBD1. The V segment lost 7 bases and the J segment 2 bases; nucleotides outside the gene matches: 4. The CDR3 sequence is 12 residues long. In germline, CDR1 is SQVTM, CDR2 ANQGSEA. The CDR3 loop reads CSAGGQNYGYTF. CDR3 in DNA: TGCAGCGCAGGGGGACAGAACTATGGCTACACCTTC.

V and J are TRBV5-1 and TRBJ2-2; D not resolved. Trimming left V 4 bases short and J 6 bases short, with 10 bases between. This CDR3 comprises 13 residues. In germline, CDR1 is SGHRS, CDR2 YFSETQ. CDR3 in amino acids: CASSPPIPGELFF. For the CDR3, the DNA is TGCGCCAGCAGCCCCCCCATCCCCGGGGAGCTGTTTTTT. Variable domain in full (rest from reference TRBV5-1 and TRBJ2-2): KAGVTQTPRYLIKTRGQQVTLSCSPISGHRSVSWYQQTPGQGLQFLFEYFSETQRNKGNFPGRFSGRQFSNSRSEMNVSTLELGDSALYLCASSPPIPGELFFGEGSRLTVL.

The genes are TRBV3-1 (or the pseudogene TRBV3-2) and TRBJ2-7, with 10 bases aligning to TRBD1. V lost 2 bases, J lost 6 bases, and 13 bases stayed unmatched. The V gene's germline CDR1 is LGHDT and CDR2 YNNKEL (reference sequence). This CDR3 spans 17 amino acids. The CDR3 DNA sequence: TGTGCCAGCAGCCAAACTCACCGACAGGGGGCGCCGGCCGAGCAGTACTTC. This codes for CASSQTHRQGAPAEQYF.

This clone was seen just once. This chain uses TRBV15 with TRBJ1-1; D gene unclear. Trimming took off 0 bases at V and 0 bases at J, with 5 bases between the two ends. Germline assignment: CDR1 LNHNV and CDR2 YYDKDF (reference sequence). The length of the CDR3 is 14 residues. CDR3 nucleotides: TGTGCCACCAGCAGAGATGAGGTGAACACTGAAGCTTTCTTT. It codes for CATSRDEVNTEAFF.

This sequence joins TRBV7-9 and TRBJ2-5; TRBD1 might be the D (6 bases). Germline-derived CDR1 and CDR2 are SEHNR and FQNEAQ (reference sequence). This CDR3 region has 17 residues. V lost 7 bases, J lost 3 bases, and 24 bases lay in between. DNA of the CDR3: TGTGCCAGCACCGCCCGACAGGCCAGAGGCCCCAAAGAGACCCAGTACTTC. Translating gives CASTARQARGPKETQYF.

The CDR3 nucleotides read TGTGCCAGCAGCTTAGGAGCAGGGTCGGGTGGGGAGCTGTTTTTT. This gives the protein CASSLGAGSGGELFF. The J gene is TRBJ2-2, the V gene TRBV7-3, with a possible D match to TRBD1 (5 bases). The V gene's germline CDR1 is SGHTA and CDR2 FQGTGA. V shed 2 bases and J shed 8 bases, with 15 bases lying between them. CDR3 length equals 15 residues. The whole variable domain, remainder taken from reference TRBV7-3 and TRBJ2-2, is GAGVSQTPSNKVTEKGKYVELRCDPISGHTALYWYRQSLGQGPEFLIYFQGTGAADDSGLPNDRFFAVRPEGSVSTLKIQRTERGDSAVYLCASSLGAGSGGELFFGEGSRLTVL.

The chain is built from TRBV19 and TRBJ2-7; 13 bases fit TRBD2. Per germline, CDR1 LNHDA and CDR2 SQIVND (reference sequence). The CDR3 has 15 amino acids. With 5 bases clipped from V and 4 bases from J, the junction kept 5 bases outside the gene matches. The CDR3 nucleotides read TGTGCCAGTAGTTCGGGACTAGCGGGGACATACGAGCAGTACTTC. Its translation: CASSSGLAGTYEQYF.

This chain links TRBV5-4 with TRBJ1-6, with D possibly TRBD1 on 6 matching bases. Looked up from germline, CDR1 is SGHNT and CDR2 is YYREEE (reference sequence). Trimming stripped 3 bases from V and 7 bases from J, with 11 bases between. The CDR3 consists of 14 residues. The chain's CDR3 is CASSSQGSNSPLHF. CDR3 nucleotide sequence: TGTGCCAGCAGCTCACAGGGCTCCAATTCACCCCTCCACTTT.